Here is one T cell receptor (beta chain) with its context. What it binds is not known. This sample is drawn from a study of shared clonotypes between healthy human individuals. Study-level results: Shared across several donors were 4% to 5% of the naive CD4 clonotypes. The study found lower generation probabilities in non-shared clonotypes than in those shared by all four donors.

The CDR3 loop spans 15 amino acids. Germline CDR1 SGDLS, CDR2 YYNGEE. Trimming removed 1 base at V and 2 bases at J, with 13 bases between. Only in-frame clones appear in the TCRdb table, and some are missing; sequencing was by immunoSEQ multiplex PCR. The table includes 2 million or so clones, 95% detected once. Sample: naive CD4+ T cells sorted from blood. Subset reported: CD45RA+ positively selected. The chain links TRBV9 to TRBJ2-7; TRBD1 or TRBD2 may be the D gene (5 bases each). This sequence originates from a man younger than 30 in good health. CDR3 sequence: CASSVPGAPTYEQYF. As DNA, the CDR3 is TGTGCCAGCAGCGTACCCGGGGCCCCCACCTACGAGCAGTACTTC. Full variable domain (outside the CDR3, taken from reference TRBV9 and TRBJ2-7): DSGVTQTPKHLITATGQRVTLRCSPRSGDLSVYWYQQSLDQGLQFLIQYYNGEERAKGNILERFSAQQFPDLHSELNLSSLELGDSALYFCASSVPGAPTYEQYFGPGTRLTVT.